This T cell receptor beta chain was identified during a study of a mutant IDH1 vaccine in newly diagnosed glioma. Profiled with immunoSEQ multiplex PCR; TCRdb holds only in-frame clones, not every one. There are about 30,000 clones in the sample; approximately 80% occur only once, and roughly 10% lies in the top ten. The time point was: week 35, safety follow-up. Doses of 300 ug of mutant IDH1 20-mer peptide were given with topical imiquimod. This clone was counted once. Its antigen is unidentified. The CDR3 spans 16 residues. Trimming cost V 11 bases and J 4 bases; bases outside gene matches: 19. Germline V gene data show CDR1 as SNHLY and CDR2 as FYNNEI.

This chain links TRBV2 with TRBJ1-2; 7 bases fit TRBD1. This sequence originates from a middle-aged woman with glioma. This specimen consisted of PBMCs, obtained from a glioma patient whose treatment included an IDH1 peptide vaccine. CDR3 residues: CAELGTEGLLSYGYTF. CDR3 bases: TGTGCCGAGCTAGGGACAGAAGGCCTTTTGAGCTATGGCTACACCTTC.